These 27 T cell receptor beta chains came from one sample sequenced in a study of post-analysis software for immune sequencing data. The study, taken as a whole, reports: TRBV5-6, TRBV5-1 and TRBV20-1 belonged to a set of roughly five TRBV segments that were more frequent in patients than controls.

These TCRs are of unknown antigen specificity. Every TCR beta cDNA library bore unique molecular identifiers. TCRdb re-called the PCR reads through MiXCR, storing one row per CDR3 protein. The profile covers about half a million distinct CDR3 sequences, with under 55% appearing a single time and about 12% taken by the ten largest. The sequenced material came from blood. Receptor source: a girl between 5 and 17 years old with multiple sclerosis.

The gene calls are TRBV5-1 and TRBJ2-1; tentatively, D is TRBD1 (6 bases). The CDR3 extends over 16 amino acids. CDR1 and CDR2 (germline): SGHRS, YFSETQ. Trimming cost V 0 bases and J 6 bases, with 16 bases left between them. The CDR3 region is CASSLDISGDSNEQFF. CDR3 nucleotide sequence: TGCGCCAGCAGCTTGGATATTTCAGGGGATAGCAATGAGCAGTTCTTC.

This clonotype showed up just a few times. The genes are TRBV9 and TRBJ2-1; 10 positions agree with TRBD2. Germline V gene sequence: CDR1 SGDLS, CDR2 YYNGEE. The CDR3 is 17 amino acids. V dropped 0 bases and J dropped 4; count of bases not matched to a gene: 7. The CDR3 spells CASSVAASGGPYNEQFF. The CDR3 DNA is TGTGCCAGCAGCGTAGCGGCTAGCGGGGGCCCTTACAATGAGCAGTTCTTC.

This clonotype has only a few counts. This chain links TRBV20-1 with TRBJ2-7; tentatively, D is TRBD2 (5 bases). The CDR3 has 17 residues. Deletions cut 0 bases from V and 7 bases from J, with 25 bases between. The germline CDR1 and CDR2 sequences are DFQATT and SNEGSKA (reference sequence). In nucleotides, the CDR3 is TGCAGTGCTAGAGATTCCTTCTCGTTTAGAGGGAGCTTTGAGCAGTACTTC. It translates to CSARDSFSFRGSFEQYF.

CDR3: CASNKWGPPAEQYF. The CDR3 bases are TGTGCCAGTAATAAGTGGGGACCACCAGCCGAGCAGTACTTC. This chain links TRBV28 with TRBJ2-7, with D tentatively TRBD1 or TRBD2 (5 bases each). Trimming took 9 bases from V and 6 from J, leaving 21 bases between them. The CDR3 spans 14 residues. Germline V gives CDR1 MDHEN, CDR2 SYDVKM.

The rearrangement uses TRBV11-1 and TRBJ2-1, with a tentative D call TRBD2 (5 bases). This CDR3 is 16 amino acids long. The V and J ends lost 5 bases and 5 bases respectively, with 19 bases between them. Germline values: CDR1 SGHAT, CDR2 FQDESV (reference sequence). The CDR3 DNA follows: TGTGCCAGCAGCCTTCGGTCTAGCAGGTCTAACAATGAGCAGTTCTTC. Translated, it gives CASSLRSSRSNNEQFF. Variable domain in full (rest from reference TRBV11-1 and TRBJ2-1): EAEVAQSPRYKITEKSQAVAFWCDPISGHATLYWYRQILGQGPELLVQFQDESVVDDSQLPKDRFSAERLKGVDSTLKIQPAELGDSAMYLCASSLRSSRSNNEQFFGPGTRLTVL.

The J gene is TRBJ2-7, the V gene TRBV5-1; 7 positions match TRBD2. The germline V gene encodes CDR1 SGHRS and CDR2 YFSETQ. This CDR3 is built from 16 residues. V lost 6 bases, J lost 1 base, and 13 bases stayed unmatched. CDR3 protein: CASTERAGEGSYEQYF. CDR3 DNA: TGCGCCAGCACCGAAAGGGCGGGAGAGGGGTCCTACGAGCAGTACTTC.

Comments on this clonotype: The junction departs from germline at one end; a sequencing error may be responsible. The chain recombines TRBV5-6 with TRBJ2-7; tentatively, D is TRBD1 or TRBD2 (5 bases each). CDR1 and CDR2 from the germline V gene are SGHDT and YYEEEE. CDR3 length: 14 residues. CDR3 nucleotides: TGTGCCGGCAGCTTGGGACCGCACTCCTACGAGCAGTACTTC. Translation gives CAGSLGPHSYEQYF. The complete variable domain, with remaining parts taken from reference TRBV5-6 and TRBJ2-7, reads DAGVTQSPTHLIKTRGQQVTLRCSPKSGHDTVSWYQQALGQGPQFIFQYYEEEERQRGNFPDRFSGHQFPNYSSELNVNALLLGDSALYLCAGSLGPHSYEQYFGPGTRLTVT.

The rearrangement joins TRBV15 to TRBJ2-3; D gene unclear. The CDR3 has 16 residues. Looked up from germline, CDR1 is LNHNV and CDR2 is YYDKDF (reference sequence). Trimming pared 0 bases from V and 0 bases from J, leaving 10 bases between. The CDR3: CATSREGRDSTDTQYF. In nucleotides, the CDR3 is TGTGCCACCAGCAGAGAAGGGCGTGATAGCACAGATACGCAGTATTTT.

The CDR3 DNA reads TGTGCCAGCGCGGGGGGACTACAAGAGACCCAGTACTTC. Protein product: CASAGGLQETQYF. V and J are TRBV19 and TRBJ2-5, with 8 bases identical to TRBD2. CDR3 length: 13 residues. The germline V gene encodes CDR1 LNHDA and CDR2 SQIVND (reference sequence). V gave up 9 bases and J gave up 2 bases; unmatched junction bases: 5.

The rearrangement uses TRBV5-5 and TRBJ2-1; 11 bases are shared with TRBD1. CDR1 and CDR2 (germline): SGHKS, YYEKEE (reference sequence). Trimming cost V 3 bases and J 5 bases; bases outside gene matches: 7. This CDR3 comprises 16 residues. The CDR3 DNA reads as TGTGCCAGCAGCTCCGACCGGGACAGGGGGAACAATGAGCAGTTCTTC. Its protein is CASSSDRDRGNNEQFF.

The chain combines TRBV7-2 with TRBJ2-5, with D possibly called TRBD1 or TRBD2 (5 bases each). With the DNA end fitting TRBJ2-7 better, the J assignment may be wrong. The CDR3 loop spans 14 amino acids. CDR1 is SGHTA and CDR2 is FQGNSA in the germline V gene. Here the CDR3 reads CASSQGDLAYEQYF. The CDR3 nucleotides are TGTGCCAGCAGCCAGGGAGATTTAGCCTACGAGCAGTACTTC.

V usage is TRBV7-3 and J usage is TRBJ2-3; perhaps TRBD1 as D (5 bases). The CDR3 covers 16 residues. CDR1 SGHTA and CDR2 FQGTGA come from the germline V gene. V was clipped by 1 base and J by 3 bases, with 14 bases between them. The CDR3 region is CASSLRGGSITDTQYF. For the CDR3, the DNA is TGTGCCAGCAGCTTAAGGGGCGGATCAATTACAGATACGCAGTATTTT. Full variable domain (outside the CDR3, taken from reference TRBV7-3 and TRBJ2-3): GAGVSQTPSNKVTEKGKYVELRCDPISGHTALYWYRQSLGQGPEFLIYFQGTGAADDSGLPNDRFFAVRPEGSVSTLKIQRTERGDSAVYLCASSLRGGSITDTQYFGPGTRLTVL.

The chain links TRBV29-1 to TRBJ1-1, with D perhaps TRBD1 (5 bases). From germline, CDR1 is SQVTM and CDR2 ANQGSEA. V was cut by 7 bases and J by 9 bases, with 18 bases left in between. The CDR3 contains 12 residues. The CDR3 here is CSAKTPGGKAFF. The CDR3 DNA reads as TGCAGCGCCAAAACCCCGGGGGGTAAAGCTTTCTTT.

The rearrangement joins TRBV7-6 to TRBJ1-6, with 11 positions matching TRBD1. Germline CDR1 is SGHVS and CDR2 is FNYEAQ. The CDR3 is 19 amino acids. J gave up 1 base and V 5 bases, and 10 bases lay outside the gene matches. The DNA for the CDR3 is TGTGCCAGCAGCCCAGGGTCGGGACAGGGGGGTTCCTATAATTCACCCCTCCACTTT. Translating it yields CASSPGSGQGGSYNSPLHF.

The chain uses TRBV12-3 or TRBV12-4 and TRBJ2-3; D might be TRBD2 (5 bases). Trimming took 2 bases from V and 5 from J, leaving 14 bases between them. The CDR3 consists of 15 residues. The CDR3: CASSLRGTERDTQYF. The CDR3 nucleotides are TGTGCCAGCAGTTTACGGGGTACTGAGAGAGATACGCAGTATTTT.

This clonotype was observed a handful of times. The chain combines TRBV28 with TRBJ2-1; 11 nucleotides match TRBD2. Germline V gene data show CDR1 as MDHEN and CDR2 as SYDVKM. CDR3 length: 16 amino acids. Trimming cost V 6 bases and J 4 bases; bases outside gene matches: 8. CDR3 amino acids: CASSRGLAENYNEQFF. For the CDR3, the DNA is TGTGCCAGCAGCCGGGGACTAGCGGAAAATTACAATGAGCAGTTCTTC. The full variable domain, rest sourced from reference TRBV28 and TRBJ2-1, is DVKVTQSSRYLVKRTGEKVFLECVQDMDHENMFWYRQDPGLGLRLIYFSYDVKMKEKGDIPEGYSVSREKKERFSLILESASTNQTSMYLCASSRGLAENYNEQFFGPGTRLTVL.

This rearrangement joins TRBV12-3 or TRBV12-4 to TRBJ1-5; D is ambiguous. V dropped 1 base and J dropped 0 bases, with 7 bases sitting between them. The CDR3 covers 15 residues. CDR3 coding DNA: TGTGCCAGCAGTTTAGAACGGGATAGCAATCAGCCCCAGCATTTT. This encodes CASSLERDSNQPQHF.

This clonotype was counted many times. The gene calls are TRBV10-2 and TRBJ2-1; no definite D call. V was shortened by 4 bases and J by 0 bases, with 10 bases between the two germline ends. Germline CDR1 is WSHSY and CDR2 is SAAADI. The CDR3 contains 15 residues. In nucleotides, the CDR3 is TGCGCCAGCAGTGCTTTCTCAAACTCCTACAATGAGCAGTTCTTC. Protein: CASSAFSNSYNEQFF.

This clonotype came up a few times. The V call is TRBV27, the J call TRBJ1-6, with D hard to call. CDR1 and CDR2 from the germline V gene are MNHEY and SMNVEV (reference sequence). The CDR3 spans 13 residues. Deletions cut 6 bases from V and 15 bases from J, with 18 bases between. CDR3 DNA: TGTGCCAGCAGCCCTGACCGGGTGGGGTTCCTCCACTTT. Encoded protein: CASSPDRVGFLHF.

The chain carries TRBV4-1 and TRBJ2-4; TRBD1 might be the D (6 bases). The end of the DNA fits TRBJ2-7 better, so the J call may be wrong. CDR3 size: 14 residues. Germline CDR1 reads MGHRA; CDR2 reads YSYEKL. CDR3 coding DNA: TGCGCCAGCAGCCTCAGACAGGTATCCGGCGAGCAGTACTTC. Its protein is CASSLRQVSGEQYF.

This clonotype showed up just a few times. The CDR3 sequence: CASNAGTAEFYGYTF. CDR3 in DNA: TGCGCCAGCAACGCCGGGACAGCTGAATTCTATGGCTACACCTTC. The chain has TRBV5-1 and TRBJ1-2; 7 nucleotides align to TRBD1. The CDR3 consists of 15 residues. Trimming removed 6 bases from V and 4 bases from J; junction bases left unmatched: 12. Germline loops: CDR1 SGHRS, CDR2 YFSETQ.

V and J are TRBV9 and TRBJ1-2, with 7 bases lining up with TRBD1. The J segment lost 5 bases and the V segment lost 2 bases, leaving 6 bases of the junction unmatched. CDR1 is SGDLS, CDR2 YYNGEE, per germline. This CDR3 spans 14 amino acids. The CDR3 sequence is CASSVEDRLYGYTF. CDR3 sequence (DNA): TGTGCCAGCAGCGTCGAGGACAGGTTATATGGCTACACCTTC.

This clonotype was recorded a few times. The genes are TRBV28 and TRBJ2-5, with 10 bases that match TRBD1. This CDR3 has 15 residues. Unmatched junction bases numbered 6, after V lost 3 bases and J lost 5 bases. In germline, CDR1 is MDHEN, CDR2 SYDVKM. The CDR3: CASSFPGQGLETQYF. The CDR3 DNA is TGTGCCAGCAGTTTCCCGGGACAGGGGTTGGAGACCCAGTACTTC.

The chain links TRBV5-1 to TRBJ2-1; 9 bases map to TRBD2. This CDR3 has 17 residues. The germline gives CDR1 SGHRS, CDR2 YFSETQ. The V gene end was trimmed by 0 bases and the J gene end by 6 bases; junction bases not matched to a gene: 10. Here the CDR3 reads CASSLGFGGRGGNEQFF. As DNA, the CDR3 is TGCGCCAGCAGCTTGGGATTCGGCGGGAGGGGTGGCAATGAGCAGTTCTTC.

This rearrangement joins TRBV30 to TRBJ1-5, with a possible D match to TRBD1 (6 bases). V was shortened by 2 bases and J by 9 bases, with 14 bases between the two germline ends. Germline assignment: CDR1 GTSNPN and CDR2 SVGIG (reference sequence). The CDR3 has 13 residues. CDR3 DNA sequence: TGTGCCTGGAGTATAAGTACCAGGGGGCCCCAGCATTTT. It translates to CAWSISTRGPQHF.

This rearrangement joins TRBV20-1 to TRBJ2-1; the match to TRBD2 covers 9 bases. The trim removed 0 bases at V and 5 bases at J, leaving 5 bases unmatched. Germline V CDR1 and CDR2: DFQATT, SNEGSKA (reference sequence). The CDR3 is made up of 15 amino acids. For the CDR3, the DNA is TGCAGTGCTAGAGATGTCGGACTAGCGAACAATGAGCAGTTCTTC. Protein: CSARDVGLANNEQFF.

The V gene is TRBV18, the J gene TRBJ2-1; a weak D match, TRBD2 (6 bases). This CDR3 has 15 amino acids. Trimming removed 4 bases from V and 7 bases from J, with 17 bases in between. Germline CDR1 KGHSH, CDR2 LQKENI. The CDR3 region is CASSQIADLGNEQFF. CDR3 DNA: TGTGCCAGCTCACAAATAGCGGACTTGGGAAATGAGCAGTTCTTC.